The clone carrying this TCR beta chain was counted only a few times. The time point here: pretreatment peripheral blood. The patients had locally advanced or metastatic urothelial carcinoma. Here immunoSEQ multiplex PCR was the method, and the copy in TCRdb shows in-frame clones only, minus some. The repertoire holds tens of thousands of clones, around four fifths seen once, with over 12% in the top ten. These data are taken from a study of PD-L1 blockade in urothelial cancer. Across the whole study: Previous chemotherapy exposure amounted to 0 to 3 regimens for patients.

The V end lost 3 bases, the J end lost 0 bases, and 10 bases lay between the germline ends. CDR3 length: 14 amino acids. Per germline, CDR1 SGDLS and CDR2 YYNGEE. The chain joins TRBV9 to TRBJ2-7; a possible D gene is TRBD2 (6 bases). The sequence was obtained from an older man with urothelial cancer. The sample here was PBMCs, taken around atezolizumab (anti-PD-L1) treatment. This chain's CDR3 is CASSGGAASYEQYF. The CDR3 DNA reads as TGTGCCAGCAGCGGCGGGGCAGCCTCCTACGAGCAGTACTTC.